The 11 T cell receptor beta chains reported below all come from one sample, sequenced in a study of shared clonotypes between healthy human individuals. Repertoires were generated with immunoSEQ multiplex PCR, while TCRdb's copy carries only in-frame clones and drops some. The sample carries roughly 2.6 million clones, around nine tenths recorded once. The sequencing sample was made of naive CD4+ T cells sorted from blood. Subset defined: CD45RA+ positively selected. The source is a man aged 18 to 29 in good health.

The chain combines TRBV5-1 with TRBJ2-5; 12 positions agree with TRBD2. With V trimmed by 2 bases and J by 2 bases, 7 bases remained unmatched. Germline CDR1 is SGHRS and CDR2 is YFSETQ. The length of the CDR3 is 17 residues. The CDR3 DNA follows: TGCGCCAGCAGCTTATCCCCTAGCGGGAGGGGTCAAGAGACCCAGTACTTC. This codes for CASSLSPSGRGQETQYF.

In this sample, this clone turned up once. The chain recombines TRBV5-1 with TRBJ2-5, with D possibly TRBD2 on 6 matching bases. Trimming took 1 base from V and 1 from J, leaving 14 bases between them. CDR1 and CDR2 from the germline V gene are SGHRS and YFSETQ. CDR3 size: 16 residues. The CDR3 sequence: CASSLTAGGTQETQYF. The CDR3 nucleotides read TGCGCCAGCAGCTTGACTGCCGGCGGGACCCAAGAGACCCAGTACTTC.

The chain has TRBV28 and TRBJ2-3, with a weak D call TRBD1 (6 bases). The CDR3 consists of 15 residues. The V end lost 3 bases, the J end lost 0 bases, and 10 bases lay between the germline ends. Germline V gene data show CDR1 as MDHEN and CDR2 as SYDVKM. The CDR3 is CASSFAGQSTDTQYF. CDR3 in DNA: TGTGCCAGCAGTTTCGCCGGACAGAGCACAGATACGCAGTATTTT.

The rearrangement links TRBV15 to TRBJ2-3, with D unclear. Trimming removed 4 bases from V and 2 bases from J, with 10 bases in between. CDR1 and CDR2 (germline): LNHNV, YYDKDF (reference sequence). This CDR3 contains 14 residues. This CDR3 reads CATSNRPNTDTQYF. The CDR3 DNA reads as TGTGCCACCAGCAATCGACCAAACACAGATACGCAGTATTTT.

A word on this clone: At the DNA level, this CDR3 is encoded by other sequences in the same sample as well. The V gene is TRBV6-5, the J gene TRBJ2-2; no firm D call. Trimming took 5 bases from V and 2 from J, leaving 3 bases between them. Germline CDR1 and CDR2: MNHEY and SVGAGI. The CDR3 totals 12 residues. The CDR3 DNA reads TGTGCCAGCAGTCACAACACCGGGGAGCTGTTTTTT. Translated: CASSHNTGELFF.

V gene TRBV11-2 combines with J gene TRBJ2-2; 7 positions match TRBD1. The length of the CDR3 is 17 residues. The trim removed 2 bases at V and 1 base at J, leaving 7 bases unmatched. In germline, CDR1 is SGHAT, CDR2 FQNNGV. In DNA form, the CDR3 reads TGTGCCAGCAGCTTAAAATCCGGGACAGTGAACACCGGGGAGCTGTTTTTT. It specifies CASSLKSGTVNTGELFF.

The chain links TRBV4-3 to TRBJ2-7, with TRBD2 matching 11 bases. Germline V CDR1 and CDR2: LGHNA, YSLEER. This CDR3 has 16 amino acids. After removal of 4 bases from V and 0 bases from J, the junction contained 5 bases not matched to a gene. The CDR3 protein is CASSLRLAGNSYEQYF. The CDR3 bases are TGCGCCAGCAGCCTCAGACTAGCGGGAAACTCCTACGAGCAGTACTTC.

The chain links TRBV9 to TRBJ2-6; tentatively, D is TRBD1 (6 bases). Germline loops: CDR1 SGDLS, CDR2 YYNGEE. V lost 0 bases, J lost 0 bases, and 10 bases lay in between. The CDR3 runs to 17 residues. Written as DNA, the CDR3 is TGTGCCAGCAGCGTAGAGGGACACCACTCTGGGGCCAACGTCCTGACTTTC. Its protein product is CASSVEGHHSGANVLTF.

V gene TRBV5-4 combines with J gene TRBJ2-3; no clear D gene. The V and J ends lost 4 bases and 2 bases respectively, with 11 bases between them. CDR1 is SGHNT and CDR2 is YYREEE in the germline V gene (reference sequence). This CDR3 comprises 14 residues. The CDR3 region is CASSRLGATDTQYF. The CDR3 region has the DNA TGTGCCAGCAGCCGCCTAGGAGCCACAGATACGCAGTATTTT. The full variable domain, its missing parts supplied by reference TRBV5-4 and TRBJ2-3, is ETGVTQSPTHLIKTRGQQVTLRCSSQSGHNTVSWYQQALGQGPQFIFQYYREEENGRGNFPPRFSGLQFPNYSSELNVNALELDDSALYLCASSRLGATDTQYFGPGTRLTVL.

CDR3 nucleotides: TGTGCCAGTAGTATAGATCAGGACAGGGGGCGCGACACTGAAGCTTTCTTT. It specifies CASSIDQDRGRDTEAFF. The chain carries TRBV19 and TRBJ1-1, with TRBD1 identical over 11 bases. V lost 0 bases to trimming and J lost 3 bases; unmatched junction nucleotides: 6. This CDR3 has 17 residues. From germline, CDR1 is LNHDA and CDR2 SQIVND (reference sequence).

The chain uses TRBV2 and TRBJ1-1; unclear D gene. Trimming removed 5 bases from V and 3 bases from J, with 10 bases in between. Germline V gene data show CDR1 as SNHLY and CDR2 as FYNNEI. This CDR3 region has 13 residues. The DNA of the CDR3 is TGTGCCAGCAGTTCCGACACGGACACTGAAGCTTTCTTT. This translates into CASSSDTDTEAFF.